These T cell receptor beta chains were read from a single sample in a study of blood T cell repertoires in COVID-19. Assay used: immunoSEQ multiplex PCR; TCRdb lists only in-frame clones, some missing. The sample carries 150,000 to 200,000 clones, roughly 86% recorded once. The sequencing input was peripheral blood. The receptors derive from a woman in her 30s with active or convalescent COVID-19. Both conserved end residues are part of each CDR3. D genes are given only for firm matches. Expanded clones are given a class, and other clones once, few, many or no size at all.

clone_size: NA
v_call: TRBV28
d_call: NA
j_call: TRBJ1-2
cdr3_aa: CASSSSLNYGYTF
cdr3_nt: TGTGCCAGCAGTTCGAGTCTTAACTATGGCTACACCTTC

clone_size: NA
v_call: TRBV24-1
d_call: NA
j_call: TRBJ1-2
cdr3_aa: CATSQSSNYGYTF
cdr3_nt: TGTGCCACCAGTCAGTCCTCTAACTATGGCTACACCTTC

clone_size: few
v_call: TRBV19
d_call: NA
j_call: TRBJ1-1
cdr3_aa: CASSIGGGTEAFF
cdr3_nt: TGTGCCAGTAGTATAGGAGGGGGCACTGAAGCTTTCTTT

clone_size: NA
v_call: TRBV27
d_call: NA
j_call: TRBJ1-2
cdr3_aa: CASSLSPHSDSALYGYTF
cdr3_nt: TGTGCCAGCAGTTTATCCCCACATTCGGACAGCGCCCTCTATGGCTACACCTTC

clone_size: NA
v_call: TRBV11-2
d_call: NA
j_call: TRBJ1-4
cdr3_aa: CASCPLGITEKLFF
cdr3_nt: TGTGCCAGCTGCCCCCTGGGCATTACTGAAAAACTGTTTTTT

clone_size: few
v_call: TRBV6-1
d_call: NA
j_call: TRBJ2-4
cdr3_aa: CASREGQKNIQYF
cdr3_nt: TGTGCCAGCAGAGAAGGACAAAAAAACATTCAGTACTTC

clone_size: NA
v_call: TRBV11-2
d_call: NA
j_call: TRBJ1-1
cdr3_aa: CASSSAFGSHTEAFF
cdr3_nt: TGTGCCAGCAGCTCCGCGTTTGGTTCGCACACTGAAGCTTTCTTT

clone_size: NA
v_call: TRBV11-3
d_call: TRBD2
j_call: TRBJ2-3
cdr3_aa: CASSSGRRGSTDTQYF
cdr3_nt: TGTGCCAGCAGCTCGGGGCGGCGGGGGTCGACAGATACGCAGTATTTT

clone_size: NA
v_call: TRBV29-1
d_call: TRBD1
j_call: TRBJ2-2
cdr3_aa: CSVGRQGINRELFF
cdr3_nt: TGCAGCGTTGGGCGACAGGGGATTAACCGGGAGCTGTTTTTT

clone_size: NA
v_call: TRBV6-5
d_call: NA
j_call: TRBJ1-3
cdr3_aa: CASSYGWGRGNTIYF
cdr3_nt: TGTGCCAGCAGTTACGGGTGGGGCAGGGGAAACACCATATATTTT

clone_size: NA
v_call: TRBV29-1
d_call: TRBD1
j_call: TRBJ1-2
cdr3_aa: CSAQGQDYYGYTF
cdr3_nt: TGCAGCGCCCAAGGACAGGACTACTATGGCTACACCTTC

clone_size: NA
v_call: TRBV9
d_call: NA
j_call: TRBJ2-2
cdr3_aa: CASSVGRRSANTGELFF
cdr3_nt: TGTGCCAGCAGCGTAGGACGGAGATCGGCGAACACCGGGGAGCTGTTTTTT

clone_size: NA
v_call: TRBV13
d_call: TRBD1
j_call: TRBJ1-6
cdr3_aa: CASSTDRGYNSPLHF
cdr3_nt: TGTGCCAGCAGCACGGACAGGGGGTACAATTCACCCCTCCACTTT

clone_size: once
v_call: TRBV7-6
d_call: NA
j_call: TRBJ2-3
cdr3_aa: CASSLGVTDTQYF
cdr3_nt: TGTGCCAGCAGCTTAGGCGTCACAGATACGCAGTATTTT

clone_size: once
v_call: TRBV12-3/TRBV12-4
d_call: NA
j_call: TRBJ1-5
cdr3_aa: CASRQGFDQPQHF
cdr3_nt: TGTGCCAGCAGGCAGGGTTTTGATCAGCCCCAGCATTTT

clone_size: NA
v_call: TRBV7-8
d_call: TRBD1
j_call: TRBJ2-1
cdr3_aa: CASSTRQGTYNEQFF
cdr3_nt: TGTGCCAGCAGCACCCGACAGGGGACCTACAATGAGCAGTTCTTC

clone_size: NA
v_call: TRBV5-5
d_call: NA
j_call: TRBJ1-5
cdr3_aa: CASSLTGLDQPQHF
cdr3_nt: TGTGCCAGCAGCTTGACAGGGCTGGATCAGCCCCAGCATTTT

clone_size: NA
v_call: TRBV4-1
d_call: NA
j_call: TRBJ1-4
cdr3_aa: CASSQARGAGNEKLFF
cdr3_nt: TGCGCCAGCAGCCAAGCGCGGGGGGCGGGTAATGAAAAACTGTTTTTT

clone_size: NA
v_call: TRBV18
d_call: TRBD1
j_call: TRBJ2-1
cdr3_aa: CASSPRDRLFDEQFF
cdr3_nt: TGTGCCAGCTCACCCCGGGACAGGCTTTTTGATGAGCAGTTCTTC

clone_size: NA
v_call: TRBV6-2/TRBV6-3
d_call: TRBD1
j_call: TRBJ2-7
cdr3_aa: CASSNTGTGRDEQYF
cdr3_nt: TGTGCCAGCAGCAACACCGGGACAGGGAGGGACGAGCAGTACTTC

clone_size: once
v_call: TRBV28
d_call: NA
j_call: TRBJ2-6
cdr3_aa: CASSLTSAGANVLTF
cdr3_nt: TGTGCCAGCAGTTTAACGAGCGCTGGGGCCAACGTCCTGACTTTC

clone_size: NA
v_call: TRBV10-1
d_call: NA
j_call: TRBJ1-2
cdr3_aa: CASSPDTSPGGYTF
cdr3_nt: TGCGCCAGCAGTCCGGACACCAGTCCGGGTGGCTACACCTTC

clone_size: NA
v_call: TRBV7-8
d_call: TRBD1
j_call: TRBJ1-1
cdr3_aa: CASSVGQGANTEAFF
cdr3_nt: TGTGCCAGCAGCGTCGGACAGGGGGCAAACACTGAAGCTTTCTTT

clone_size: NA
v_call: TRBV2
d_call: TRBD1
j_call: TRBJ1-5
cdr3_aa: CASMKETGGQPQHF
cdr3_nt: TGTGCCAGCATGAAAGAGACAGGGGGCCAGCCCCAGCATTTT

clone_size: NA
v_call: TRBV11-3
d_call: NA
j_call: TRBJ2-7
cdr3_aa: CASSLSGSYEQYF
cdr3_nt: TGTGCCAGCAGCTTATCCGGGTCCTACGAGCAGTACTTC

clone_size: NA
v_call: TRBV19
d_call: NA
j_call: TRBJ2-1
cdr3_aa: CASSKRGEPQYNEQFF
cdr3_nt: TGTGCCAGTAGTAAACGCGGCGAGCCGCAGTACAATGAGCAGTTCTTC

clone_size: NA
v_call: TRBV5-1
d_call: TRBD1
j_call: TRBJ2-5
cdr3_aa: CASRGTGAETQYF
cdr3_nt: TGCGCCAGCAGGGGAACAGGGGCAGAGACCCAGTACTTC

clone_size: few
v_call: TRBV28
d_call: NA
j_call: TRBJ1-1
cdr3_aa: CASSSRPLEAFF
cdr3_nt: TGTGCCAGCAGTTCTAGGCCCCTTGAAGCTTTCTTT

clone_size: once
v_call: TRBV6-6
d_call: TRBD1
j_call: TRBJ2-2
cdr3_aa: CASRFDRVDTGELFF
cdr3_nt: TGTGCCAGCAGATTCGACAGGGTGGACACCGGGGAGCTGTTTTTT

clone_size: NA
v_call: TRBV10-2
d_call: NA
j_call: TRBJ1-5
cdr3_aa: CASSDRGANSNQPQHF
cdr3_nt: TGCGCCAGCAGTGACCGGGGTGCTAATAGCAATCAGCCCCAGCATTTT

clone_size: NA
v_call: TRBV2
d_call: NA
j_call: TRBJ1-2
cdr3_aa: CAGSRGVGDYGYTF
cdr3_nt: TGTGCCGGGAGCAGGGGAGTCGGCGACTATGGCTACACCTTC

clone_size: NA
v_call: TRBV3-1/TRBV3-2
d_call: NA
j_call: TRBJ1-1
cdr3_aa: CASSPGGTEAFF
cdr3_nt: TGTGCCAGCAGCCCGGGGGGCACTGAAGCTTTCTTT

clone_size: NA
v_call: TRBV7-6
d_call: TRBD2
j_call: TRBJ2-3
cdr3_aa: CASTKLAGGVDTQYF
cdr3_nt: TGTGCCAGCACCAAACTAGCGGGAGGTGTCGATACGCAGTATTTT

clone_size: NA
v_call: TRBV28
d_call: NA
j_call: TRBJ2-3
cdr3_aa: CASSSQTGGTDTQYF
cdr3_nt: TGTGCCAGCAGTTCACAGACAGGTGGGACAGATACGCAGTATTTT

clone_size: NA
v_call: TRBV27
d_call: NA
j_call: TRBJ2-3
cdr3_aa: CASSYQGLRRGTDTQYF
cdr3_nt: TGTGCCAGCAGCTACCAGGGGCTGCGTCGGGGCACAGATACGCAGTATTTT

clone_size: NA
v_call: TRBV5-1
d_call: NA
j_call: TRBJ1-5
cdr3_aa: CASSLSGGNQPQHF
cdr3_nt: TGCGCCAGCAGCTTGTCGGGGGGCAATCAGCCCCAGCATTTT

clone_size: NA
v_call: TRBV4-1
d_call: NA
j_call: TRBJ2-3
cdr3_aa: CASSQVGGTDTQYF
cdr3_nt: TGCGCCAGCAGCCAAGTGGGCGGCACAGATACGCAGTATTTT

clone_size: NA
v_call: TRBV14
d_call: NA
j_call: TRBJ1-2
cdr3_aa: CASSQFGGTDFSNYGYTF
cdr3_nt: TGTGCCAGCAGCCAATTCGGGGGGACGGACTTTTCTAACTATGGCTACACCTTC

clone_size: NA
v_call: TRBV6-6
d_call: NA
j_call: TRBJ1-3
cdr3_aa: CASSYSVGSSGNTIYF
cdr3_nt: TGTGCCAGCAGTTACTCCGTTGGTAGCTCTGGAAACACCATATATTTT

clone_size: NA
v_call: TRBV7-8
d_call: NA
j_call: TRBJ1-5
cdr3_aa: CASSQSPVDSNQPQHF
cdr3_nt: TGTGCCAGCAGCCAGAGCCCGGTTGATAGCAATCAGCCCCAGCATTTT

clone_size: once
v_call: TRBV19
d_call: TRBD1
j_call: TRBJ1-1
cdr3_aa: CASSIVGTGANEAFF
cdr3_nt: TGTGCCAGTAGTATAGTAGGGACAGGGGCAAATGAAGCTTTCTTT

clone_size: NA
v_call: TRBV27
d_call: NA
j_call: TRBJ2-2
cdr3_aa: CATRGPNTGELFF
cdr3_nt: TGTGCCACCAGGGGCCCGAACACCGGGGAGCTGTTTTTT

clone_size: few
v_call: TRBV28
d_call: TRBD1
j_call: TRBJ2-5
cdr3_aa: CASSLSPGTGGRKTQYF
cdr3_nt: TGTGCCAGCAGTTTAAGCCCTGGGACAGGGGGCAGAAAGACCCAGTACTTC

clone_size: NA
v_call: TRBV11-2
d_call: TRBD1
j_call: TRBJ2-7
cdr3_aa: CASSRDRGYEQYF
cdr3_nt: TGTGCCAGCAGCCGGGACAGGGGATACGAGCAGTACTTC

clone_size: NA
v_call: TRBV28
d_call: TRBD1
j_call: TRBJ1-4
cdr3_aa: CASSFWGTGVEKLFF
cdr3_nt: TGTGCCAGCAGTTTTTGGGGGACAGGGGTTGAAAAACTGTTTTTT